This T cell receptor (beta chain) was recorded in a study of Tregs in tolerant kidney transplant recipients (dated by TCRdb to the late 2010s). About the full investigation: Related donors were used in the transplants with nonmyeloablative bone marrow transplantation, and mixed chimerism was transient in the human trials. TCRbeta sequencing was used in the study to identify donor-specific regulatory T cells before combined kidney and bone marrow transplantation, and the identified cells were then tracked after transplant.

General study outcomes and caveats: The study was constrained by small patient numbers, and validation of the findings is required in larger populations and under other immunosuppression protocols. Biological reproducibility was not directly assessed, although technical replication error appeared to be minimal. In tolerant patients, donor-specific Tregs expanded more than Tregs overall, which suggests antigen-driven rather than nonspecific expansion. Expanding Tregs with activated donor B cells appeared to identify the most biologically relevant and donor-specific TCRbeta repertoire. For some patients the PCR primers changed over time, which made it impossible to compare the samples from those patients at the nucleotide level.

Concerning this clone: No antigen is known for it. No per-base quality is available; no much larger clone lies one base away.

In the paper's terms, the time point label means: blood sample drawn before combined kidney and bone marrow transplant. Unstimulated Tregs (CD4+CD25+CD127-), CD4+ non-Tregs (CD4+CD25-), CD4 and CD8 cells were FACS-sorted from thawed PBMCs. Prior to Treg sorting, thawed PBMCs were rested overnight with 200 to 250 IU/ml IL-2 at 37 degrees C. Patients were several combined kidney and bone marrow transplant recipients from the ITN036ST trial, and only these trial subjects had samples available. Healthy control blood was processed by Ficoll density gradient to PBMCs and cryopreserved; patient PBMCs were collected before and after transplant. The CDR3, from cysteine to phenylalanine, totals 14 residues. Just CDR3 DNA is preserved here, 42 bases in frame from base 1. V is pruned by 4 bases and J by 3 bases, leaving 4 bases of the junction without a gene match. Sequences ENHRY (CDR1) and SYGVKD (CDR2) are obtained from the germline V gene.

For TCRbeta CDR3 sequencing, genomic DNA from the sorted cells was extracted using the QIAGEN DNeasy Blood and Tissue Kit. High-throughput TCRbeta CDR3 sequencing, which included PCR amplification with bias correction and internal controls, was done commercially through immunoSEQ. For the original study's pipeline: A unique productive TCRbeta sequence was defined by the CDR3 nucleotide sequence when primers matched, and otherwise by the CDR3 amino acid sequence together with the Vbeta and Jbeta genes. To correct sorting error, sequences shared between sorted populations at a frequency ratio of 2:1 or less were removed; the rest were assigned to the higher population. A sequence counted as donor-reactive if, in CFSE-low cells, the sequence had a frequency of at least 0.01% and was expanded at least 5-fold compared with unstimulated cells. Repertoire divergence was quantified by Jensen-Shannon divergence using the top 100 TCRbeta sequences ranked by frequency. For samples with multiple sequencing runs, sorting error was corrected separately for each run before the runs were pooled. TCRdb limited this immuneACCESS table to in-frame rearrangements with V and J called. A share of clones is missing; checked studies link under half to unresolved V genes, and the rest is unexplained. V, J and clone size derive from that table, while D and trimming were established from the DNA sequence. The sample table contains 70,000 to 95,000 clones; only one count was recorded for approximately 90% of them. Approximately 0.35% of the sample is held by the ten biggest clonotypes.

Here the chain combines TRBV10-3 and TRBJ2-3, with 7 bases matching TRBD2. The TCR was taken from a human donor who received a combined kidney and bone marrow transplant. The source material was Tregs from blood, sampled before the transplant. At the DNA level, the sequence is TGTGCCATCAGTGTGGGCGGGGGAACAGATACGCAGTATTTT. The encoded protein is CAISVGGGTDTQYF.